The present T cell receptor (beta chain) was sequenced within a study of T cells in Graves' hyperthyroidism and ophthalmopathy. The investigators amplified TCR beta CDR3 regions from RNA transcripts. HTBI primers were used for first-round RT-PCR of the TCR CDR3. TCRdb re-called the multiplex PCR reads with MiXCR, one entry per CDR3 protein. The repertoire holds roughly 720,000 distinct CDR3 sequences, with around a sixth as singletons. Germline CDR1 reads SGDLS; CDR2 reads YYNGEE. The CDR3 consists of 17 residues. V lost 1 base and J lost 4, with 18 bases in between. The diagnostic basis comprised clinical symptoms, serum thyroxine and TRAb, thyroid ultrasound and orbital computed tomography.

This chain uses TRBV9 with TRBJ2-1; maybe TRBD2 (8 bases). Sequencing was carried out using blood. The receptor was derived from a man aged 45-65 years with Graves' hyperthyroidism. In nucleotides, the CDR3 is TGTGCCAGCAGCGTAAGGGGACTAGGACAGGAGTACAATGAGCAGTTCTTC. Translating it yields CASSVRGLGQEYNEQFF.